The sequence of this TCR beta chain was determined in a study of T cells after somatic rescue of genetic block. The table came from immunoSEQ multiplex PCR; TCRdb's copy has only in-frame clones and leaves some out. The sample comprises about 72,000 clones, around 90% of which are singletons, and about 3% rests with the top ten. This CDR3 comprises 13 residues. V dropped 5 bases and J dropped 3 bases, with 10 bases sitting between them. Germline V CDR1 and CDR2: SGHTA, FQGNSA. This chain links TRBV7-2 with TRBJ2-5, with D perhaps being TRBD1 or TRBD2 (5 bases each). This TCR derives from a man younger than 45. The sequenced material came from peripheral blood mononuclear cells (PBMCs). The CDR3 reads CASSIGTKETQYF. The CDR3 coding sequence is TGTGCCAGCAGCATCGGGACGAAAGAGACCCAGTACTTC.